The rows below give T cell receptor beta chains drawn from one sample of a study of cytomegalovirus exposure and HLA in healthy donors. Clones were sequenced by immunoSEQ multiplex PCR, and TCRdb holds only the in-frame ones, with some missing. The table lists 160,000 or so clones, roughly 72% of them singletons, with roughly 1.5% in the top ten. The sequencing sample was made of PBMCs. The source of these receptors is a man in his forties or fifties in good health and CMV-seronegative. Both conserved end residues are part of each CDR3. Each record gives: clone size, J gene, V gene, D gene, CDR3 protein, CDR3 DNA. A D gene is named only where the DNA matches it firmly. Clone size is stated in some rows and not others, as once, few, many or a class when expanded.

size: .
J: TRBJ2-2
V: TRBV5-1
D: .
CDR3: CASRQELTGELFF
DNA: TGCGCCAGCAGACAGGAGCTAACCGGGGAGCTGTTTTTT

size: .
J: TRBJ1-2
V: TRBV5-1
D: .
CDR3: CASSSTGDWDYGYTF
DNA: TGTGCCAGCAGCTCGACCGGGGACTGGGACTATGGCTACACCTTC

size: .
J: TRBJ1-5
V: TRBV4-1
D: .
CDR3: CASSQIEGGPGVHQPQHF
DNA: TGCGCCAGCAGCCAAATCGAGGGCGGGCCCGGGGTCCATCAGCCCCAGCATTTT

size: .
J: TRBJ1-5
V: TRBV6-4
D: .
CDR3: CASSPGANQPQHF
DNA: TGTGCCAGCAGCCCAGGGGCGAATCAGCCCCAGCATTTT

size: .
J: TRBJ2-7
V: TRBV6-1
D: TRBD2
CDR3: CASSESGGRPYEQYF
DNA: TGTGCCAGCAGTGAATCGGGCGGGAGGCCGTACGAGCAGTACTTC

size: few
J: TRBJ2-2
V: TRBV29-1
D: TRBD2
CDR3: CSVSLAGGYTGELFF
DNA: TGCAGCGTTTCACTAGCGGGAGGATACACCGGGGAGCTGTTTTTT

size: .
J: TRBJ2-3
V: TRBV11-3
D: .
CDR3: CASSLEGGGDTDTQYF
DNA: TGTGCCAGCAGCTTAGAAGGCGGCGGAGACACAGATACGCAGTATTTT

size: .
J: TRBJ1-6
V: TRBV19
D: .
CDR3: CASSTGSALNSPLHF
DNA: TGTGCCAGTAGTACCGGGTCAGCTCTTAATTCACCCCTCCACTTT

size: .
J: TRBJ2-2
V: TRBV29-1
D: .
CDR3: CSVEIVRQGGTGELFF
DNA: TGCAGCGTTGAAATTGTTCGACAGGGAGGCACCGGGGAGCTGTTTTTT

size: .
J: TRBJ2-5
V: TRBV28
D: TRBD2
CDR3: CASSWASGSAETQYF
DNA: TGTGCCAGCAGTTGGGCTAGCGGGAGTGCAGAGACCCAGTACTTC

size: few
J: TRBJ2-7
V: TRBV7-2
D: .
CDR3: CASSLWRNPSYEQYF
DNA: TGTGCCAGCAGCTTATGGAGAAATCCCTCCTACGAGCAGTACTTC

size: .
J: TRBJ1-1
V: TRBV18
D: .
CDR3: CASSIVGGDTEAFF
DNA: TGTGCCAGCTCAATTGTGGGGGGAGACACTGAAGCTTTCTTT

size: .
J: TRBJ2-6
V: TRBV14
D: .
CDR3: CASREGAPPGANGLTF
DNA: TGTGCCAGCAGGGAGGGGGCACCTCCGGGGGCCAACGGCCTGACTTTC

size: .
J: TRBJ2-1
V: TRBV5-1
D: .
CDR3: CASSPGGGERGEQFF
DNA: TGCGCCAGCAGCCCCGGGGGTGGGGAGCGCGGTGAGCAGTTCTTC

size: .
J: TRBJ1-2
V: TRBV7-9
D: TRBD1
CDR3: CASSRPGTGGFGYTF
DNA: TGTGCCAGCAGCCGACCCGGGACAGGGGGATTTGGCTACACCTTC

size: .
J: TRBJ2-2
V: TRBV9
D: .
CDR3: CASSVADFTGELFF
DNA: TGTGCCAGCAGCGTAGCCGACTTCACCGGGGAGCTGTTTTTT

size: .
J: TRBJ1-3
V: TRBV19
D: .
CDR3: CASSITGAGNTIYF
DNA: TGTGCCAGTAGTATAACGGGGGCTGGAAACACCATATATTTT

size: .
J: TRBJ2-2
V: TRBV5-5
D: .
CDR3: CASSLGQSYTGELFF
DNA: TGTGCCAGCAGCTTAGGACAGTCCTACACCGGGGAGCTGTTTTTT

size: .
J: TRBJ1-4
V: TRBV7-9
D: .
CDR3: CASSFNFQGNEKLFF
DNA: TGTGCCAGCAGCTTTAATTTTCAGGGGAACGAAAAACTGTTTTTT

size: .
J: TRBJ2-1
V: TRBV7-2
D: .
CDR3: CASSRWGGQSYNEQFF
DNA: TGTGCCAGCAGCCGATGGGGCGGACAGTCCTACAATGAGCAGTTCTTC

size: few
J: TRBJ2-7
V: TRBV20-1
D: .
CDR3: CSARGSYEQYF
DNA: TGCAGTGCTAGAGGCAGCTACGAGCAGTACTTC

size: .
J: TRBJ2-5
V: TRBV2
D: TRBD2
CDR3: CAALGPGRAGETQYF
DNA: TGTGCCGCGCTGGGGCCCGGGAGGGCCGGGGAGACCCAGTACTTC

size: .
J: TRBJ2-7
V: TRBV27
D: TRBD1
CDR3: CASSAGTGNYEQYF
DNA: TGTGCCAGCAGTGCCGGGACAGGGAATTACGAGCAGTACTTC

size: .
J: TRBJ1-5
V: TRBV28
D: .
CDR3: CASSSPGRREFQPQHF
DNA: TGTGCCAGCAGTTCCCCGGGGAGGAGGGAATTTCAGCCCCAGCATTTT

size: .
J: TRBJ2-7
V: TRBV5-1
D: TRBD2
CDR3: CASSGRTSGFNYEQYF
DNA: TGCGCCAGCAGCGGGAGGACTAGCGGGTTTAATTACGAGCAGTACTTC

size: .
J: TRBJ2-7
V: TRBV6-5
D: .
CDR3: CASSYDRHYEQYF
DNA: TGTGCCAGCAGTTACGACAGGCACTACGAGCAGTACTTC

size: .
J: TRBJ2-1
V: TRBV4-2
D: .
CDR3: CASSLANEQFF
DNA: TGTGCCAGCAGCCTAGCTAATGAGCAGTTCTTC

size: .
J: TRBJ2-6
V: TRBV28
D: .
CDR3: CASSFLSGQFLTGANVLTF
DNA: TGTGCCAGCAGTTTTCTCAGCGGACAGTTCCTGACTGGGGCCAACGTCCTGACTTTC

size: .
J: TRBJ2-7
V: TRBV30
D: .
CDR3: CALATAYEQYF
DNA: TGTGCCCTAGCTACAGCCTACGAGCAGTACTTC

size: .
J: TRBJ2-5
V: TRBV23-1
D: .
CDR3: CASSRMSGMVLGRETQYF
DNA: TGCGCCAGCAGTCGAATGTCGGGGATGGTCCTCGGCCGGGAGACCCAGTACTTC

size: .
J: TRBJ2-5
V: TRBV27
D: TRBD2
CDR3: CASSPTQRGFQETQYF
DNA: TGTGCCAGCAGTCCAACGCAGCGGGGCTTCCAAGAGACCCAGTACTTC

size: .
J: TRBJ1-5
V: TRBV10-3
D: TRBD1
CDR3: CAIGRGRDDQPQHF
DNA: TGTGCCATCGGCAGGGGGCGCGATGATCAGCCCCAGCATTTT

size: .
J: TRBJ1-2
V: TRBV18
D: TRBD1
CDR3: CASSRSGQGDGYTF
DNA: TGTGCCAGCTCCCGATCGGGACAGGGAGATGGCTACACCTTC

size: few
J: TRBJ2-1
V: TRBV15
D: .
CDR3: CATSRDEASYGGLVQFF
DNA: TGTGCCACCAGCAGAGATGAGGCCTCCTACGGGGGATTGGTGCAGTTCTTC

size: .
J: TRBJ1-5
V: TRBV4-1
D: .
CDR3: CASSPRVNQPQHF
DNA: TGCGCCAGCAGCCCCCGGGTCAATCAGCCCCAGCATTTT

size: .
J: TRBJ2-1
V: TRBV11-2
D: TRBD2
CDR3: CASSLASGAYNEQFF
DNA: TGTGCCAGCAGCTTGGCGAGCGGGGCGTACAATGAGCAGTTCTTC

size: few
J: TRBJ1-1
V: TRBV6-1
D: .
CDR3: CASSPDWNTEAFF
DNA: TGTGCCAGCAGTCCGGACTGGAACACTGAAGCTTTCTTT

size: few
J: TRBJ2-5
V: TRBV9
D: .
CDR3: CASSPRTASGETQYF
DNA: TGTGCCAGCAGCCCACGGACAGCCTCCGGTGAGACCCAGTACTTC

size: once
J: TRBJ2-1
V: TRBV6-1
D: TRBD2
CDR3: CASVIGAGGYNEQFF
DNA: TGTGCCAGCGTTATTGGAGCGGGAGGGTACAATGAGCAGTTCTTC

size: .
J: TRBJ2-2
V: TRBV18
D: .
CDR3: CASSPSPGGLRVGELFF
DNA: TGTGCCAGCTCACCGAGCCCAGGGGGACTGAGAGTCGGGGAGCTGTTTTTT

size: .
J: TRBJ2-7
V: TRBV6-6
D: TRBD1
CDR3: CATQQGAVYEQYF
DNA: TGTGCCACCCAACAGGGGGCAGTGTACGAGCAGTACTTC

size: .
J: TRBJ2-1
V: TRBV5-1
D: TRBD2
CDR3: CASSLPGTSGSNEQFF
DNA: TGCGCCAGCAGCCTACCTGGGACTAGCGGGAGCAATGAGCAGTTCTTC

size: once
J: TRBJ1-5
V: TRBV28
D: .
CDR3: CASGTPVNQPQHF
DNA: TGTGCCAGTGGGACACCGGTCAATCAGCCCCAGCATTTT

size: .
J: TRBJ2-5
V: TRBV11-2
D: .
CDR3: CASSPLVAKFTETQYF
DNA: TGTGCCAGCAGCCCCCTGGTGGCAAAATTTACGGAGACCCAGTACTTC

size: .
J: TRBJ1-1
V: TRBV6-5
D: .
CDR3: CASSYGGLGTEAFF
DNA: TGTGCCAGCAGTTACGGGGGACTCGGAACTGAAGCTTTCTTT

size: .
J: TRBJ2-5
V: TRBV9
D: TRBD2
CDR3: CASSVGTSGSETQYF
DNA: TGTGCCAGCAGCGTTGGGACTAGCGGGTCAGAGACCCAGTACTTC

size: once
J: TRBJ1-1
V: TRBV27
D: .
CDR3: CASSLRRPYTEAFF
DNA: TGTGCCAGCAGTTTACGGAGGCCGTACACTGAAGCTTTCTTT

size: .
J: TRBJ1-3
V: TRBV18
D: TRBD1
CDR3: CASSWDRGNTIYF
DNA: TGTGCCAGCTCATGGGACAGGGGAAACACCATATATTTT

size: .
J: TRBJ1-1
V: TRBV5-8
D: .
CDR3: CASSYMVWSTEAFF
DNA: TGTGCCAGCAGCTATATGGTCTGGAGCACTGAAGCTTTCTTT

size: .
J: TRBJ1-4
V: TRBV2
D: .
CDR3: CASRAHSHPNEKLFF
DNA: TGTGCCAGCAGAGCCCACAGTCATCCTAATGAAAAACTGTTTTTT

size: .
J: TRBJ1-2
V: TRBV27
D: TRBD1
CDR3: CASSRTGTFPNYGYTF
DNA: TGTGCCAGCAGTCGGACAGGGACTTTCCCCAACTATGGCTACACCTTC

size: .
J: TRBJ1-1
V: TRBV2
D: .
CDR3: CASRQPGQNTEAFF
DNA: TGTGCCAGCAGGCAACCGGGACAGAACACTGAAGCTTTCTTT

size: .
J: TRBJ2-7
V: TRBV29-1
D: TRBD2
CDR3: CSVAGTSGTYEQYF
DNA: TGCAGCGTTGCCGGGACTAGCGGGACCTACGAGCAGTACTTC